Here is one T cell receptor (beta chain) with its context. These data are taken from a study of blood T cell repertoires in COVID-19. Turning to the study itself: In each case, the material was cDNA or gDNA derived from T cells, B-cell-depleted T cells, or PBMCs.

Per the original data handling: Using reference gene primer amplification, nucleated cell counts were estimated. Data came from immunoSEQ multiplex PCR; TCRdb stores just in-frame clones and leaves some out. The V and J calls and clone size are taken from that table; D and trimming were inferred from the DNA. The sample yields under 150,000 clones, around 87% seen once. The germline gives CDR1 WSHSY, CDR2 SAAADI. The CDR3 extends over 17 amino acids. The J segment lost 0 bases and the V segment lost 6 bases, leaving 13 bases of the junction unmatched. Sequenced: peripheral blood. The origin of this receptor is a man in his fifties or sixties with acute or convalescent COVID-19. The chain recombines TRBV10-2 with TRBJ1-2; 7 bases align to TRBD1. CDR3 loop: CASSLIPGQSSNYGYTF. CDR3 in DNA: TGCGCCAGCAGCCTTATACCGGGACAGAGTTCTAACTATGGCTACACCTTC.